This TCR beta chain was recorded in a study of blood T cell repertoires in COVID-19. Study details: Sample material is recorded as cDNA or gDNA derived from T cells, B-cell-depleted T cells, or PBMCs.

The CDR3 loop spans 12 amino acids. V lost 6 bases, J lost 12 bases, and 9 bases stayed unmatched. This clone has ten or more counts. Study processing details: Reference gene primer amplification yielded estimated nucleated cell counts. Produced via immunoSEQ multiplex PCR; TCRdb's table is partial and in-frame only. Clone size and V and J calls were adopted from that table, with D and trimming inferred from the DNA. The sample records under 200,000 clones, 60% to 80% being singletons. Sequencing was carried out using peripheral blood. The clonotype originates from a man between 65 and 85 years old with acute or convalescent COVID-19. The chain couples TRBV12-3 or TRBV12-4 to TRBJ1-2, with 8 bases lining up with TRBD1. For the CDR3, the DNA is TGTGCCAGCAGAGTAGCCGGGACAGGTCACACCTTC. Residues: CASRVAGTGHTF.